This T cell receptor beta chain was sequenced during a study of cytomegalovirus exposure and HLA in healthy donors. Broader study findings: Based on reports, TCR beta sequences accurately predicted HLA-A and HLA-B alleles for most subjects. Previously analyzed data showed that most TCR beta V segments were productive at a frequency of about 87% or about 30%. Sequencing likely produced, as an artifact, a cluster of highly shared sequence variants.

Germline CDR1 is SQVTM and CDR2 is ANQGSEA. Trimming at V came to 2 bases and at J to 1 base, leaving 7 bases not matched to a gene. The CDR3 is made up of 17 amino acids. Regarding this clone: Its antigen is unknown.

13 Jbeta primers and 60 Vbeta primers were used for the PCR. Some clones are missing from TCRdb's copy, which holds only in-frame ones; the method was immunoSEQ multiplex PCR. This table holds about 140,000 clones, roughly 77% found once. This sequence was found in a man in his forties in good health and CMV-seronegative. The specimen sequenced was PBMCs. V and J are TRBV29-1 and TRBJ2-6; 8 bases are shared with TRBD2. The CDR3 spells CSVELFGGVSGANVLTF. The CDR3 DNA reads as TGCAGCGTTGAATTATTCGGGGGGGTATCTGGGGCCAACGTCCTGACTTTC.